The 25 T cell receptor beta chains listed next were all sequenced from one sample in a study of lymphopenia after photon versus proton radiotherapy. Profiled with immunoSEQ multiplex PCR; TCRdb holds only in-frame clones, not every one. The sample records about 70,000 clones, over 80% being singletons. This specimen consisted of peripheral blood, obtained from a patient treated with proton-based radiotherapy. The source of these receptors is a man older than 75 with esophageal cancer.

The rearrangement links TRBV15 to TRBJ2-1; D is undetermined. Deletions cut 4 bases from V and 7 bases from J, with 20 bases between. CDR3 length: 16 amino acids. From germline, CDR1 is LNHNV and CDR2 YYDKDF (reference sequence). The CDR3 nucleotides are TGTGCCACCAGCACCTACACCCAGAACCTCTGGAATGAGCAGTTCTTC. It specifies CATSTYTQNLWNEQFF. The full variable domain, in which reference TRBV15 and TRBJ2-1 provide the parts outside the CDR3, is DAMVIQNPRYQVTQFGKPVTLSCSQTLNHNVMYWYQQKSSQAPKLLFHYYDKDFNNEADTPDNFQSRRPNTSFCFLDIRSPGLGDTAMYLCATSTYTQNLWNEQFFGPGTRLTVL.

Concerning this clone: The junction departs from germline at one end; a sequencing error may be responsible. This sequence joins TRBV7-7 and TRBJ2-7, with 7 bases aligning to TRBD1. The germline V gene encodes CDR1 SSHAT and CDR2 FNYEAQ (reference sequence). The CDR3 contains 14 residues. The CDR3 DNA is TGTGCTAGCAGCCCTCAGGGGGTCATGCACGAGCAGTACTTC. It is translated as CASSPQGVMHEQYF.

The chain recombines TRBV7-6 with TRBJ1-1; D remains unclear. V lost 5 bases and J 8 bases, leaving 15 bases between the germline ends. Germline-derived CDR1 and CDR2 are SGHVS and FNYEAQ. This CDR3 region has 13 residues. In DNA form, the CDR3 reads TGTGCCAGCAGCCTCACCCGGGAAGGAGAAGCTTTCTTT. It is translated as CASSLTREGEAFF.

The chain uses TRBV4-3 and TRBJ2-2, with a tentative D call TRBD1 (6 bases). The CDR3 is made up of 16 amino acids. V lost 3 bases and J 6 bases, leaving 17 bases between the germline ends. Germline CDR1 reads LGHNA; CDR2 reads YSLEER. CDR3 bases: TGCGCCAGCAGCCAGATGCCAGGGGTGAAGGCCGGGGAGCTGTTTTTT. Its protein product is CASSQMPGVKAGELFF.

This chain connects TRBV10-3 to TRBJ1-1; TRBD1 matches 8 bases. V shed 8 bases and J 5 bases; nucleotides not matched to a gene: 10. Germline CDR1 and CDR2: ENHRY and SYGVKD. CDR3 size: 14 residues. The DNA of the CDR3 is TGTGCCATCGCAGATTCAGGGGGCATGACTGAAGCTTTCTTT. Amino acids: CAIADSGGMTEAFF.

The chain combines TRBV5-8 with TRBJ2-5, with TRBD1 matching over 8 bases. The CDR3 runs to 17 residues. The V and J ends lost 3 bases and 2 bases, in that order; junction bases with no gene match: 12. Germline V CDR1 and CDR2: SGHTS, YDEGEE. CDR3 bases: TGTGCCAGCAGCTCCGGACAGGGACAGAAATTACAAGAGACCCAGTACTTC. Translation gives CASSSGQGQKLQETQYF.

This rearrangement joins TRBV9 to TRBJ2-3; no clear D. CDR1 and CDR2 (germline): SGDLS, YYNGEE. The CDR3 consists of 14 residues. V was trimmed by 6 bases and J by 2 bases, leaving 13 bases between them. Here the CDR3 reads CASTSHGNTDTQYF. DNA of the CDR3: TGTGCCAGCACTTCCCATGGGAACACAGATACGCAGTATTTT. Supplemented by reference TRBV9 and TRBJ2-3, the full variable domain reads DSGVTQTPKHLITATGQRVTLRCSPRSGDLSVYWYQQSLDQGLQFLIQYYNGEERAKGNILERFSAQQFPDLHSELNLSSLELGDSALYFCASTSHGNTDTQYFGPGTRLTVL.

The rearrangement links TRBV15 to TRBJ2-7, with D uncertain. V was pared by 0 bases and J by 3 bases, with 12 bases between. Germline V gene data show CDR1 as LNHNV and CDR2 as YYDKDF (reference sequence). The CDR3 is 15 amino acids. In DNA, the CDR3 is TGTGCCACCAGCAGAGATTCGGCGGCAGGCTACGAGCAGTACTTC. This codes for CATSRDSAAGYEQYF.

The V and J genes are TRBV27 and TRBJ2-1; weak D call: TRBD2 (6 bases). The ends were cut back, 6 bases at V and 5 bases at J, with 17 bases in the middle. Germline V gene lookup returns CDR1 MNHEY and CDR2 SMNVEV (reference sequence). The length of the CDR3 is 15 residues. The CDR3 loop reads CASSLSAGSHNEQFF. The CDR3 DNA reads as TGTGCCAGCAGCCTCTCCGCGGGGTCGCACAATGAGCAGTTCTTC.

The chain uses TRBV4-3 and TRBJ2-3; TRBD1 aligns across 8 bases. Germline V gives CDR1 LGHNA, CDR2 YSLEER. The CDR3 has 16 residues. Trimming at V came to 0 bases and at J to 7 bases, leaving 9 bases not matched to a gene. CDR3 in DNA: TGCGCCAGCAGCCAAGATTTAACAGGGGGGCGGAATACGCAGTATTTT. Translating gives CASSQDLTGGRNTQYF.

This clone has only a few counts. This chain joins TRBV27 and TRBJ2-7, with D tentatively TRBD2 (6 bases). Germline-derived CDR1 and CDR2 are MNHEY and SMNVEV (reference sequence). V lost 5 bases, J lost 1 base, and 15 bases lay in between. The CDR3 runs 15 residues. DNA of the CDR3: TGTGCCAGCAGTGAGTTAGGGCGGGGATCCTACGAGCAGTACTTC. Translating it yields CASSELGRGSYEQYF.

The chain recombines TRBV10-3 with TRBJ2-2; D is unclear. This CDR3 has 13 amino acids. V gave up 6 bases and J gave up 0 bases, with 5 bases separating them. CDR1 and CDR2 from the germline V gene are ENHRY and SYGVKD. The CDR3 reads CAIRATNTGELFF. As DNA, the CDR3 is TGTGCCATCAGGGCAACGAACACCGGGGAGCTGTTTTTT.

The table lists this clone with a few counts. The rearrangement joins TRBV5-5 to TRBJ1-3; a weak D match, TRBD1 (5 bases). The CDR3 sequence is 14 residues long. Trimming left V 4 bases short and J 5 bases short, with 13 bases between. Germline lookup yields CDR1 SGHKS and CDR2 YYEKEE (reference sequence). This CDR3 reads CASSPGDGRNTIYF. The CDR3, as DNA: TGTGCCAGCAGCCCTGGGGACGGTCGAAACACCATATATTTT. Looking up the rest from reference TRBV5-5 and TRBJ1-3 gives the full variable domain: DAGVTQSPTHLIKTRGQQVTLRCSPISGHKSVSWYQQVLGQGPQFIFQYYEKEERGRGNFPDRFSARQFPNYSSELNVNALLLGDSALYLCASSPGDGRNTIYFGEGSWLTVV.

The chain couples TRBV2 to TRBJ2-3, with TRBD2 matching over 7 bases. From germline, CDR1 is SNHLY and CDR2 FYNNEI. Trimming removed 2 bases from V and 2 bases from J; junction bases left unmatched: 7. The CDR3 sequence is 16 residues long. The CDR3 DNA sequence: TGTGCCAGCAGTGAACAGGCTAGCGGTCACACAGATACGCAGTATTTT. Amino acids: CASSEQASGHTDTQYF.

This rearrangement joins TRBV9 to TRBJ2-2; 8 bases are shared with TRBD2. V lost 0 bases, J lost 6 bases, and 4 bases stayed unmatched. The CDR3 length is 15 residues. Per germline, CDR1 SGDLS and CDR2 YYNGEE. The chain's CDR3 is CASSVEAGVAGELFF. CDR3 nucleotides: TGTGCCAGCAGCGTAGAAGCGGGAGTCGCCGGGGAGCTGTTTTTT.

Here the CDR3 reads CASSLNLAGSYNEQFF. In DNA, the CDR3 is TGTGCCAGCAGCTTGAACCTAGCGGGGTCCTACAATGAGCAGTTCTTC. The gene calls are TRBV5-5 and TRBJ2-1; TRBD2 aligns across 9 bases. J was trimmed by 1 base and V by 1 base; bases with no gene match: 3. Germline CDR1 reads SGHKS; CDR2 reads YYEKEE (reference sequence). CDR3 length equals 16 residues.

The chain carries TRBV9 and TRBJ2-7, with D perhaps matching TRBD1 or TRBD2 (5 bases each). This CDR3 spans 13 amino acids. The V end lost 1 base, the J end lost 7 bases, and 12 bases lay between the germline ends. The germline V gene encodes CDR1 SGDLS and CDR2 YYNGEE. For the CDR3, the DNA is TGTGCCAGCAGCGTATTTGGGGGATCTGAGCAGTACTTC. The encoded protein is CASSVFGGSEQYF.

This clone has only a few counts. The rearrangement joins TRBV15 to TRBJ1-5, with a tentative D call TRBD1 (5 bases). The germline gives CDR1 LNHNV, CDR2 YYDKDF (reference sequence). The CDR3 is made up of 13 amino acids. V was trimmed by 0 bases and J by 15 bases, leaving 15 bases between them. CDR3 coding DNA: TGTGCCACCAGCAGAGATCTGGGGGATCATCGGCATTTT. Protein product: CATSRDLGDHRHF.

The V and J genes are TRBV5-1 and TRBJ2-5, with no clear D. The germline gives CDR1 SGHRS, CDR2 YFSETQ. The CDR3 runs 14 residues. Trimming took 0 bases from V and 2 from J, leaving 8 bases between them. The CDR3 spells CASSLGAAQETQYF. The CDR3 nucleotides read TGCGCCAGCAGCTTGGGCGCAGCTCAAGAGACCCAGTACTTC.

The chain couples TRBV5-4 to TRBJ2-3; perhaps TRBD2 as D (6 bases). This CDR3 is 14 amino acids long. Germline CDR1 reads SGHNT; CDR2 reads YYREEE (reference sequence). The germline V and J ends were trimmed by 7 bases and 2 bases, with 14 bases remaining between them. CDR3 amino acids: CASHPAGPTDTQYF. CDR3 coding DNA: TGTGCCAGCCACCCGGCGGGACCCACAGATACGCAGTATTTT.

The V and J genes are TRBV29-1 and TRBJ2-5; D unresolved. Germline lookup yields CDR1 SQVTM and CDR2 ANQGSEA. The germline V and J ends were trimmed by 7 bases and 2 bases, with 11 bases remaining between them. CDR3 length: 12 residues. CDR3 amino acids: CSGGPSQETQYF. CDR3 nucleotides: TGCAGCGGTGGACCTTCTCAAGAGACCCAGTACTTC. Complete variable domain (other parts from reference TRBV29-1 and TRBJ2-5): SAVISQKPSRDICQRGTSLTIQCQVDSQVTMMFWYRQQPGQSLTLIATANQGSEATYESGFVIDKFPISRPNLTFSTLTVSNMSPEDSSIYLCSGGPSQETQYFGPGTRLLVL.

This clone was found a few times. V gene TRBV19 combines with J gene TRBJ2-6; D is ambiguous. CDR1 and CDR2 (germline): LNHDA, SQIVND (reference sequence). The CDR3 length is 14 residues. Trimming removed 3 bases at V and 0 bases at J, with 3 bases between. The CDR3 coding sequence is TGTGCCAGTAGTATCAGCTCTGGGGCCAACGTCCTGACTTTC. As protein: CASSISSGANVLTF.

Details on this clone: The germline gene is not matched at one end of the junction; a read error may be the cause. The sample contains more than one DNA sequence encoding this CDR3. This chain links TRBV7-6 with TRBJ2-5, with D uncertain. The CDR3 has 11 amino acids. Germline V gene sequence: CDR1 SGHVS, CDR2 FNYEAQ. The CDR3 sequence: CASSSQETQYF. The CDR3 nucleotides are TGTGCCAGCAGCTCCCAAGAGACTCAGTACTTC.

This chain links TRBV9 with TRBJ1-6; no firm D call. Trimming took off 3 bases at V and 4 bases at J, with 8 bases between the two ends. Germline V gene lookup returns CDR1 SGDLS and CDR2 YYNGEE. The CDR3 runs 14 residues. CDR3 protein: CASSARGYNSPLHF. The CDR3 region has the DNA TGTGCCAGCAGCGCCCGGGGATATAATTCACCCCTCCACTTT.

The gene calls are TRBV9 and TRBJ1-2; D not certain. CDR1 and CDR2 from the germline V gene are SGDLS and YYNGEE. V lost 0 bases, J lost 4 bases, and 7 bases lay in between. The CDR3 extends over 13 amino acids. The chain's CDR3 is CASSVDIGYGYTF. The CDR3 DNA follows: TGTGCCAGCAGCGTAGACATTGGCTATGGCTACACCTTC.